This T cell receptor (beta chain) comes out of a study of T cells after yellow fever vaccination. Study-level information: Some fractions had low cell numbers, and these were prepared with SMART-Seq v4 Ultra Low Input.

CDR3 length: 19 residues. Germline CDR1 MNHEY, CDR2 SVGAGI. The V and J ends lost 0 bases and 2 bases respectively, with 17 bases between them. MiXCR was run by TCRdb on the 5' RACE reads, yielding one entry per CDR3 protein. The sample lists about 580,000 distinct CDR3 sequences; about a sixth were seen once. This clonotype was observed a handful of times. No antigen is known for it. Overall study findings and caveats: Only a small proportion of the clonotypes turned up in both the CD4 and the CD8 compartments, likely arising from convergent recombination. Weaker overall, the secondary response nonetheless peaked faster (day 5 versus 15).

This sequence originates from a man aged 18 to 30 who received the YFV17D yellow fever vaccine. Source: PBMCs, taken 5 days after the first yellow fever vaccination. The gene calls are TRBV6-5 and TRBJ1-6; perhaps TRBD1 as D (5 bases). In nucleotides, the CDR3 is TGTGCCAGCAGTTACTCGAATAATCAGGGTCGCACCTATAATTCACCCCTCCACTTT. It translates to CASSYSNNQGRTYNSPLHF.